The TCR beta chain described here comes from a study of T cell repertoires in cytomegalovirus infection. Study results and caveats: There were HLA-C-restricted CMV-specific TCR beta clonotypes dominating the ex vivo response.

TCRdb re-called the reads through MiXCR, storing one row per CDR3 protein. The data show around 450,000 distinct CDR3 sequences, approximately 10% seen once. This clonotype was observed a few times. The antigen is unknown. The CDR3 totals 15 residues. The ends were cut back, 5 bases at V and 3 bases at J, with 14 bases in the middle. Germline lookup yields CDR1 LGHDT and CDR2 YNNKEL (reference sequence). The TCR comes from a human donor in good health (CMV status not recorded). Some clones in this sample may be carry-over from other donors' samples. This sequence joins TRBV3-1 and TRBJ1-5, with a possible D match to TRBD1 (5 bases). Sequences were obtained from PBMCs. DNA of the CDR3: TGTGCCAGCAGCTTCAGGGTGGGGCCCAATCAGCCCCAGCATTTT. This translates into CASSFRVGPNQPQHF. The entire variable domain, with the rest obtained from reference TRBV3-1 and TRBJ1-5, is as follows: DTAVSQTPKYLVTQMGNDKSIKCEQNLGHDTMYWYKQDSKKFLKIMFSYNNKELIINETVPNRFSPKSPDKAHLNLHINSLELGDSAVYFCASSFRVGPNQPQHFGDGTRLSIL.